This TCR beta chain was profiled in a study of blood T cell repertoires in COVID-19. Whole-study context: Each recovered donor of Cohort 3 presented with two negative PCRs, clearance, or symptom resolution.

This clone showed up just once. In the authors' methods: Scientists estimated how many nucleated cells there were by amplifying reference gene primers. Data came from immunoSEQ multiplex PCR; TCRdb stores just in-frame clones and leaves some out. V and J calls and clone size are copied from that table; D and trimming were computed from the DNA. The sample holds some 300,000 clones; around 89% are singletons and the top ten take roughly 2%. The receptor comes from a woman aged 60 to 75 in a cohort exposed to, infected with or recovered from COVID-19 (not recorded which). The sample was PBMCs or T cells enriched from blood (not recorded which).

CDR3 residues: CASKLRGLAYEQYF. For the CDR3, the DNA is TGTGCCAGCAAACTAAGGGGACTAGCCTACGAGCAGTACTTC. The chain combines TRBV6-5 with TRBJ2-7; 8 bases match TRBD2. Germline V CDR1 and CDR2: MNHEY, SVGAGI. J gave up 2 bases and V 7 bases, and 7 bases lay outside the gene matches. The CDR3 is 14 amino acids.